A selection of T cell receptor beta chains follows, all from one sample in a study of OX40 agonist ivuxolimab in advanced cancers. Data came from immunoSEQ multiplex PCR; TCRdb stores just in-frame clones and leaves some out. Here the sample spans more than 60,000 clones, 75% to 90% being singletons. The material was CD4+ or CD8+ T cells sorted from blood, obtained in a trial of the OX40 agonist ivuxolimab. All receptors derive from an adult with an advanced solid tumor such as melanoma, head and neck, liver or kidney cancer. Each CDR3 is given with its conserved first and last residue. Each record gives: clone size, V gene, J gene, D gene, CDR3 protein, CDR3 DNA. A D gene is named only where the DNA matches it firmly. Clone size is stated in some rows and not others, as once, few, many or a class when expanded.

size: -
V: TRBV7-2
J: TRBJ1-2
D: -
CDR3: CASSSFPQQRHGYTF
DNA: TGTGCCAGCAGCTCTTTCCCCCAGCAGCGGCATGGCTACACCTTC

size: few
V: TRBV7-2
J: TRBJ1-5
D: -
CDR3: CASSLTGNSNQPQHF
DNA: TGTGCCAGCAGCTTGACTGGCAATAGCAATCAGCCCCAGCATTTT

size: -
V: TRBV28
J: TRBJ2-7
D: -
CDR3: CASSLAQLGLYEQYF
DNA: TGTGCCAGCAGTTTGGCCCAATTGGGCCTCTACGAGCAGTACTTC

size: -
V: TRBV4-1
J: TRBJ1-5
D: TRBD1
CDR3: CASSQPFTGGAGQPQHF
DNA: TGCGCCAGCAGCCAACCCTTCACAGGGGGAGCGGGTCAGCCCCAGCATTTT

size: -
V: TRBV7-2
J: TRBJ2-7
D: -
CDR3: CASSLAPGQNYEQYF
DNA: TGTGCCAGCAGCCTCGCCCCAGGGCAAAACTACGAGCAGTACTTC

size: -
V: TRBV7-6
J: TRBJ1-2
D: -
CDR3: CASSLNPTRANYGYTF
DNA: TGTGCCAGCAGCTTAAATCCGACCCGGGCAAACTATGGCTACACCTTC

size: few
V: TRBV5-1
J: TRBJ1-3
D: -
CDR3: CASTWGGSGNTIYF
DNA: TGCGCCAGCACCTGGGGAGGCTCTGGAAACACCATATATTTT

size: -
V: TRBV25-1
J: TRBJ1-6
D: -
CDR3: CASSGSSYNSPLHF
DNA: TGTGCCAGCAGTGGGTCCTCCTATAATTCACCCCTCCACTTT

size: -
V: TRBV7-2
J: TRBJ2-5
D: -
CDR3: CASREGETQYF
DNA: TGTGCCAGCAGGGAGGGAGAGACCCAGTACTTC

size: -
V: TRBV7-3
J: TRBJ2-1
D: -
CDR3: CASSPTGSAYNEQFF
DNA: TGTGCCAGCAGCCCAACGGGATCCGCCTACAATGAGCAGTTCTTC

size: -
V: TRBV11-3
J: TRBJ2-2
D: -
CDR3: CASSFLSNTGELFF
DNA: TGTGCCAGCAGCTTTCTAAGTAACACCGGGGAGCTGTTTTTT

size: -
V: TRBV19
J: TRBJ1-5
D: TRBD1
CDR3: CASSIGGQGAMPQHF
DNA: TGTGCCAGTAGTATAGGGGGACAGGGGGCGATGCCCCAGCATTTT

size: -
V: TRBV7-2
J: TRBJ1-4
D: TRBD1
CDR3: CASSYSKGASNEKLFF
DNA: TGTGCCAGCAGCTACTCCAAGGGGGCCTCTAATGAAAAACTGTTTTTT

size: -
V: TRBV19
J: TRBJ1-1
D: -
CDR3: CASSIGPPPGSTEAFF
DNA: TGTGCCAGTAGTATAGGTCCCCCGCCGGGCAGCACTGAAGCTTTCTTT

size: -
V: TRBV6-1
J: TRBJ2-7
D: -
CDR3: CASSALPSASYEQYF
DNA: TGTGCCAGCAGTGCGCTCCCGTCCGCCTCCTACGAGCAGTACTTC

size: -
V: TRBV5-1
J: TRBJ1-6
D: TRBD1
CDR3: CASSLATGTVNSPLHF
DNA: TGCGCCAGCAGCTTGGCAACCGGGACAGTTAATTCACCCCTCCACTTT

size: -
V: TRBV5-1
J: TRBJ2-7
D: TRBD1
CDR3: CASSLGQGFEQYF
DNA: TGCGCCAGCAGCTTGGGACAGGGGTTCGAGCAGTACTTC

size: -
V: TRBV7-3
J: TRBJ1-2
D: -
CDR3: CASSSRAISGGFNYGYTF
DNA: TGTGCCAGCAGCTCTCGGGCCATCTCGGGGGGTTTTAACTATGGCTACACCTTC

size: -
V: TRBV5-6
J: TRBJ1-3
D: -
CDR3: CASSFQGPGNTIYF
DNA: TGTGCCAGCAGCTTCCAGGGTCCTGGAAACACCATATATTTT

size: -
V: TRBV7-2
J: TRBJ1-1
D: -
CDR3: CASSLESYTEAFF
DNA: TGTGCCAGCAGCTTAGAATCGTACACTGAAGCTTTCTTT

size: -
V: TRBV9
J: TRBJ1-1
D: -
CDR3: CASSRSSVGAEAFF
DNA: TGTGCCAGCAGCCGCTCTTCGGTTGGGGCTGAAGCTTTCTTT

size: -
V: TRBV4-3
J: TRBJ1-2
D: TRBD1
CDR3: CASSQEGAGGSLGYTF
DNA: TGCGCCAGCAGCCAAGAAGGGGCAGGGGGTAGCCTTGGCTACACCTTC

size: few
V: TRBV10-3
J: TRBJ2-1
D: TRBD2
CDR3: CAISDVSSGRNEQFF
DNA: TGTGCCATCAGTGACGTGTCTAGCGGGAGGAATGAGCAGTTCTTC

size: -
V: TRBV4-3
J: TRBJ2-2
D: -
CDR3: CASSPQGSSAGTGKLFF
DNA: TGCGCCAGCAGCCCCCAAGGGTCCAGCGCGGGGACCGGGAAGCTGTTTTTT

size: -
V: TRBV19
J: TRBJ2-5
D: -
CDR3: CASSILGGRETQYF
DNA: TGTGCCAGTAGTATTCTCGGGGGGCGAGAGACCCAGTACTTC

size: -
V: TRBV5-4
J: TRBJ1-3
D: -
CDR3: CASSSGLGEGNTIYF
DNA: TGTGCCAGCAGCTCCGGGTTGGGGGAAGGAAACACCATATATTTT

size: -
V: TRBV19
J: TRBJ2-3
D: TRBD1
CDR3: CASSGYPGTGLSTDTQYF
DNA: TGTGCCAGTAGTGGATATCCCGGGACAGGGTTAAGCACAGATACGCAGTATTTT

size: -
V: TRBV15
J: TRBJ1-5
D: TRBD1
CDR3: CATSRDLGGGQPQHF
DNA: TGTGCCACCAGCAGAGATCTGGGAGGGGGCCAGCCCCAGCATTTT